This T cell receptor (beta chain) was captured in a study of blood T cell repertoires in COVID-19. Turning to the study itself: Donors in the United States, Italy and Spain gave samples during acute or convalescent COVID-19.

The CDR3 is 13 residues long. Germline CDR1 reads MDHEN; CDR2 reads SYDVKM. V was trimmed by 7 bases and J by 4 bases, leaving 13 bases between them. Study members were between roughly 18 and 89 years old and lived in around 24 US regions. Participants had their cohort set by participant-reported clinical history. Methods used by the authors: The assay estimated nucleated cells by amplifying reference gene primers. Libraries were prepared by immunoSEQ multiplex PCR; TCRdb keeps only in-frame clonotypes and omits some of them. The V and J calls and clone size come from that table; D and trimming were worked out from the DNA. The sample lists approximately 180,000 clones, around 76% occurring once.

The receptor was derived from a woman between 50 and 59 years old with acute COVID-19. V usage is TRBV28 and J usage is TRBJ1-2; D not resolved. Material for sequencing was PBMCs or T cells enriched from blood (not recorded which). The CDR3 DNA follows: TGTGCCAGCAAAGTGAGCGGCTTCTATGGCTACACCTTC. It encodes CASKVSGFYGYTF.